A selection of T cell receptor beta chains follows, all from one sample in a study of lung T cells in sarcoidosis with Löfgren's syndrome. One entry per CDR3 protein, called by TCRdb with MiXCR from the reads. The sample carries some 21,000 distinct CDR3 sequences, under 25% recorded once. Sequencing used CD4+ T cells from bronchoalveolar lavage. These receptors originate from a human donor with sarcoidosis (Löfgren's syndrome or another form), or a control subject (not recorded which). Each CDR3 is given with its conserved first and last residue. Fields, in order: J gene, D gene, V gene, clone size, CDR3 DNA, CDR3 protein. D genes are given only for firm matches. Rows give clone size only sometimes, using once, few, many, or a class for an expanded clone.

>TRBJ2-1|TRBD2|TRBV7-3|.
TGTGCCAGCAGCTTATTGGGCCCTAGCGGAGCTGGAGGCGACAATGAGCAGTTCTTC
CASSLLGPSGAGGDNEQFF
>TRBJ1-2|.|TRBV3-1|.
TGTGCCAGCAGCCAAGGACCGACATCCTCTAACTATGGCTACACCTTC
CASSQGPTSSNYGYTF
>TRBJ2-7|.|TRBV12-3/TRBV12-4|many
TGTGCCAGCAGTTTAGGGGACGGAGCCTACGAGCAGTACTTC
CASSLGDGAYEQYF
>TRBJ2-3|.|TRBV7-9|.
TGTGCCAGCAGCTTAGCGCTCGCAGATACAGATACGCAGTATTTT
CASSLALADTDTQYF
>TRBJ1-1|.|TRBV3-1|.
TGTGCCAGCAGCCAAAGGGAGACGAACACTGAAGCTTTCTTT
CASSQRETNTEAFF
>TRBJ1-2|.|TRBV27|medium-sized
TGTGCCAGCAGTATATCCGGGCCTGCTTACTCTAACTATGGCTACACCTTC
CASSISGPAYSNYGYTF
>TRBJ2-7|TRBD2|TRBV4-2|medium-sized
TGTGCCAGCAGCCTCGAAACTAGCGGGAGCTACGAGCAGTACTTC
CASSLETSGSYEQYF
>TRBJ1-1|TRBD1|TRBV24-1|many
TGTGCCACCGGGACAGTGAGGAGCACTGAAGCTTTCTTT
CATGTVRSTEAFF
>TRBJ2-7|.|TRBV19|.
TGTGCCAGTAGTGGCGGGACAGTCGGCGAGCAGTACTTC
CASSGGTVGEQYF
>TRBJ1-2|TRBD1|TRBV2|.
TGTTCCAGCAGCGGGGACAGGGTTGGCTACACCTTT
CSSSGDRVGYTF
>TRBJ2-7|TRBD1|TRBV20-1|many
TGCAGTGCTAGAGAGCCGGGACAGGGAGCCTGCGAGCAGTACTTC
CSAREPGQGACEQYF
>TRBJ2-5|TRBD2|TRBV20-1|many
TGCAGTGCTCCTGCCCAGCGGGGGGGGGTAGAGACCCAGTACTTC
CSAPAQRGGVETQYF
>TRBJ2-7|.|TRBV25-1|medium-sized
TGTGCCACCAGCGACCCAGGGTCGTCCTACGAGCAGTACTTC
CATSDPGSSYEQYF
>TRBJ2-7|.|TRBV28|medium-sized
TGTGCCAGCAGTTTGATGACGTCCTACGAGCAGTACTTC
CASSLMTSYEQYF
>TRBJ2-3|.|TRBV5-4|.
TGTGCCAGCAGCTTGCGCGTGGAAACTAGCACAGATACGCAGTATTTT
CASSLRVETSTDTQYF
>TRBJ2-1|.|TRBV7-9|many
TGTGCCAGCAGCTGGGACTTGTCGGCTGAGCAGTTCTTC
CASSWDLSAEQFF
>TRBJ2-2|.|TRBV3-1|few
TGTGCCAGCAGCCAACACGGACAGCGCACCGGGGAGCTGTTTTTT
CASSQHGQRTGELFF
>TRBJ1-2|TRBD1|TRBV29-1|few
TGCAGCGCCGCCGGACAGGGCGACTATGGCTACACCTTC
CSAAGQGDYGYTF
>TRBJ1-4|TRBD1|TRBV2|.
TGTGCCGGCAGAACCGACAGGGCCCAGGAAAAACTGCTTTTT
CAGRTDRAQEKLLF
>TRBJ1-1|.|TRBV10-3|many
TGTGCCATCAGTGAGTCTCAGCGGCGGGATGAAGCTTTCTTT
CAISESQRRDEAFF
>TRBJ1-5|.|TRBV20-1|many
TGCAGTGCCGTAAGGGTCGTTTATAGCAATCAGCCCCAGCATTTT
CSAVRVVYSNQPQHF
>TRBJ1-2|.|TRBV4-1|.
TGCGCCAGCAGCCCGTCCACAGGGATTTTTAACTATGGCTACACCTTC
CASSPSTGIFNYGYTF
>TRBJ1-6|.|TRBV7-2|many
TGTGCCAGCAGCTGGGACACTTATGCGTTCTCACCCCTCCACTTT
CASSWDTYAFSPLHF
>TRBJ2-7|TRBD2|TRBV4-3|medium-sized
TGCGCCAGCAGCCAAGCTCCTAGCGGGAGGGCCCACGAGCAGTACTTC
CASSQAPSGRAHEQYF
>TRBJ1-1|.|TRBV7-9|many
TGTGCCAGCAGCCCCCACGATCCCCCCCTGACTGAAGCTTTCTTT
CASSPHDPPLTEAFF
>TRBJ2-3|TRBD1|TRBV24-1|many
TGTGCCACCGCTACCCGGACAGGTACAGATACGCAGTATTTT
CATATRTGTDTQYF
>TRBJ2-1|TRBD2|TRBV9|.
TGTGCCAGCAGCGCGGGACTAGCGGTCTCCTACAATGAGCAGTTCTTC
CASSAGLAVSYNEQFF